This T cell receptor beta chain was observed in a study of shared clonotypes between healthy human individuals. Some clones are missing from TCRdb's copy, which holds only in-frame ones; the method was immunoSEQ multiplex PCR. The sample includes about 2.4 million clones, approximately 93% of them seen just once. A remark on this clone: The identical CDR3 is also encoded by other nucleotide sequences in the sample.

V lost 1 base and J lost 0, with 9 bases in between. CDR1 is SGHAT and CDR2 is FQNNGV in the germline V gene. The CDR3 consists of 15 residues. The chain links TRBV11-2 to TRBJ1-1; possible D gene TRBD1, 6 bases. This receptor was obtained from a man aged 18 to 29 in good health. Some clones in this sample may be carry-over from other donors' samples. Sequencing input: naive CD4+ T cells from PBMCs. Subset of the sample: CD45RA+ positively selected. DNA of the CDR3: TGTGCCAGCAGCTTAGTCGGGGGCCTGAACACTGAAGCTTTCTTT. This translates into CASSLVGGLNTEAFF.